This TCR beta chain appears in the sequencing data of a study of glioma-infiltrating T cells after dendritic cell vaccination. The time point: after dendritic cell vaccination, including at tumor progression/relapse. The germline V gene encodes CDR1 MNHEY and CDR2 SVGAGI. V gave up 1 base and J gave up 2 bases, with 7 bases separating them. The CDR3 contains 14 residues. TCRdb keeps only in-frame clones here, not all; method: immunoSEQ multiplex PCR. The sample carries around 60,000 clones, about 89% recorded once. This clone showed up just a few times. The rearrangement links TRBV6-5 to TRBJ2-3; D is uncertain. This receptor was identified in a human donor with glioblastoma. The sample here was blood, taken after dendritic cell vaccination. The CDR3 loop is CASSYLGTTDTQYF. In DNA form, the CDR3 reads TGTGCCAGCAGTTACTTGGGCACCACAGATACGCAGTATTTT.